This T cell receptor beta chain was identified in a study of spatial heterogeneity in lung cancer. Study details: Fewer alpha-chain than beta-chain sequences were consistently detected.

Many counts were recorded for this clonotype. Regarding time point: sample taken at primary tumor resection. No cell sorting; template was whole RNA from tumor, lung tissue or PBMC. Each CDR3 protein is one row after TCRdb ran MiXCR on the 5' RACE reads. Among about 78,000 distinct CDR3 sequences listed, under 8.5% were seen once. The CDR3 contains 13 residues. Germline CDR1 and CDR2: MNHEY and SMNVEV (reference sequence). V was pared by 5 bases and J by 4 bases, with 4 bases of the junction left unmatched. The rearrangement links TRBV27 to TRBJ1-2; 7 bases match TRBD1. This clonotype was obtained from a male donor with early-stage non-small cell lung cancer. Sequenced here: PBMCs, sampled at surgery. The DNA for the CDR3 is TGTGCCAGCAGTCCTAACAGGGGCTATGGCTACACCTTC. This sequence encodes CASSPNRGYGYTF.